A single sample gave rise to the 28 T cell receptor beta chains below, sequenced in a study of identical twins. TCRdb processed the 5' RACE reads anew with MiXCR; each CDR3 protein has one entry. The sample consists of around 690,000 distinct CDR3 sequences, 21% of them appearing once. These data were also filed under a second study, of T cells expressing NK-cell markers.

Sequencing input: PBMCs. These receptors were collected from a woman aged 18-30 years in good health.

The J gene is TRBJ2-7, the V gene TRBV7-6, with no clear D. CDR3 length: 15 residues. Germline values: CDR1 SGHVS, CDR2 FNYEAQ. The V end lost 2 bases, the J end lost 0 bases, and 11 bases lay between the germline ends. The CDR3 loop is CASSLIPQSSYEQYF. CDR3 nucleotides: TGTGCCAGCAGCTTAATCCCTCAGAGCTCCTACGAGCAGTACTTC. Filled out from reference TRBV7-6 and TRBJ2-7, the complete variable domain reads GAGVSQSPRYKVTKRGQDVALRCDPISGHVSLYWYRQALGQGPEFLTYFNYEAQQDKSGLPNDRFSAERPEGSISTLTIQRTEQRDSAMYRCASSLIPQSSYEQYFGPGTRLTVT.

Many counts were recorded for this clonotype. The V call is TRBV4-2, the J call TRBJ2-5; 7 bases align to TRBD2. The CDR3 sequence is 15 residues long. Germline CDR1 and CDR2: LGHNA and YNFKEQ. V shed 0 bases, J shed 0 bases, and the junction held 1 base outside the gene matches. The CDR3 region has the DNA TGTGCCAGCAGCCAAGATCGGGGGGACCAAGAGACCCAGTACTTC. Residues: CASSQDRGDQETQYF.

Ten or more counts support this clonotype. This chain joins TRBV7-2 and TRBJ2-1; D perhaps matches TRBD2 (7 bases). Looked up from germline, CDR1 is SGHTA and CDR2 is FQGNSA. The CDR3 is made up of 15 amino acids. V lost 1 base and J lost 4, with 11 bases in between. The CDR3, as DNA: TGTGCCAGCAGCTTAGGGCGGGGGCTATACAATGAGCAGTTCTTC. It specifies CASSLGRGLYNEQFF.

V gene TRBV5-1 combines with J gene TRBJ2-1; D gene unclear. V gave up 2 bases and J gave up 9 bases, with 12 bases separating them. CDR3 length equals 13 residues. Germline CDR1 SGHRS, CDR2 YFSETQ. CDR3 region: CASSFSSSGEQFF. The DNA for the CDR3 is TGCGCCAGCAGCTTTAGTAGCTCGGGTGAGCAGTTCTTC.

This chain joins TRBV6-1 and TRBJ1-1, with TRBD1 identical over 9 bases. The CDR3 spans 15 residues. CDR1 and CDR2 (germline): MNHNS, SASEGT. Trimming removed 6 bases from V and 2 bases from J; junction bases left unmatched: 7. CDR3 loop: CASSKIQGANTEAFF. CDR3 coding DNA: TGTGCCAGCAGCAAGATACAGGGGGCCAACACTGAAGCTTTCTTT.

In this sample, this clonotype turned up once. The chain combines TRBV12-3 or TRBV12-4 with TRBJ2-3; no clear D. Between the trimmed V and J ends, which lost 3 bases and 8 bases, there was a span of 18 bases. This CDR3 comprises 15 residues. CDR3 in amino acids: CASSFVLYSSPTQYF. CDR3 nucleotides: TGTGCCAGCAGTTTTGTTTTATACAGCTCCCCTACGCAGTATTTT.

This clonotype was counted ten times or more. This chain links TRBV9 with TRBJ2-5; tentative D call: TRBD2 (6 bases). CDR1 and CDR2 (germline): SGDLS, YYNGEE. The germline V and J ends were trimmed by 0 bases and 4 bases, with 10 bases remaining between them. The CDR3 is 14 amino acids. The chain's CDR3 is CASSVGQGGETQYF. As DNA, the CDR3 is TGTGCCAGCAGCGTAGGGCAGGGAGGAGAGACCCAGTACTTC.

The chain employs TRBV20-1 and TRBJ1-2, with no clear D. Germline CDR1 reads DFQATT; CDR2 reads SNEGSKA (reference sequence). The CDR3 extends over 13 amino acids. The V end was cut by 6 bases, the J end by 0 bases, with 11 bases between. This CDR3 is CSAMKNTNYGYTF. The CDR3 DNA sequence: TGCAGTGCAATGAAAAATACTAACTATGGCTACACCTTC.

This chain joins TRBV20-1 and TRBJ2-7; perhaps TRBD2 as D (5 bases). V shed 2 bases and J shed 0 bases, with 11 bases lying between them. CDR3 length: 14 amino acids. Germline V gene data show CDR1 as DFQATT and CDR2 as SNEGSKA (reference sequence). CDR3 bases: TGCAGTGCTAGATTCAGCGGTAACTCCTACGAGCAGTACTTC. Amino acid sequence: CSARFSGNSYEQYF.

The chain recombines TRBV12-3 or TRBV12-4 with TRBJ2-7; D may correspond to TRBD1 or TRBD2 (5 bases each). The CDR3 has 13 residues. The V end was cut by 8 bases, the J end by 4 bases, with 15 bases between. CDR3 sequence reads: CASRDGLKYEQYF. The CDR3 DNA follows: TGTGCCAGCCGGGACGGTCTAAAATACGAGCAGTACTTC.

The CDR3 nucleotides are TGTGCCAGCAGCCGTACCGGACAGGGTAGCGGTGAGCAGTTCTTC. Translating gives CASSRTGQGSGEQFF. The chain is built from TRBV7-8 and TRBJ2-1; TRBD1 matches 8 bases. This CDR3 region has 15 residues. Germline V lookup: CDR1 SGHVS, CDR2 FQNEAQ. V shed 5 bases, J shed 9 bases, and the junction held 12 bases outside the gene matches.

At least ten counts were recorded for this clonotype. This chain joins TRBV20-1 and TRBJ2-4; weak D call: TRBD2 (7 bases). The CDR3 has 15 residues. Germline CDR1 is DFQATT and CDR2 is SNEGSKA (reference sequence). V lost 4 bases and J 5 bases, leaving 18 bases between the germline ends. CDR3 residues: CSAKKTGGDQNIQYF. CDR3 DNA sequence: TGCAGTGCTAAGAAGACGGGGGGCGACCAAAACATTCAGTACTTC.

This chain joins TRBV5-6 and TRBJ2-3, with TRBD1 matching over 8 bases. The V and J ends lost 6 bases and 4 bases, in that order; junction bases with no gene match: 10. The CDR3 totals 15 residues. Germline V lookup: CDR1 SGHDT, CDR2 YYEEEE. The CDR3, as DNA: TGTGCCAGCACCGACACCGGGACAGGATCAGATACGCAGTATTTT. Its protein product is CASTDTGTGSDTQYF. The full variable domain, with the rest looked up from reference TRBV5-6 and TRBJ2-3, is DAGVTQSPTHLIKTRGQQVTLRCSPKSGHDTVSWYQQALGQGPQFIFQYYEEEERQRGNFPDRFSGHQFPNYSSELNVNALLLGDSALYLCASTDTGTGSDTQYFGPGTRLTVL.

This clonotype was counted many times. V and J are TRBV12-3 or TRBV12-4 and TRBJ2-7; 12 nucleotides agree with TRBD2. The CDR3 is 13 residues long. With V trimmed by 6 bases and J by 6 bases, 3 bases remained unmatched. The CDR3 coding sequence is TGTGCCAGCAGCCTGGGACTAGCGGGCGAGCAGTACTTC. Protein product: CASSLGLAGEQYF.

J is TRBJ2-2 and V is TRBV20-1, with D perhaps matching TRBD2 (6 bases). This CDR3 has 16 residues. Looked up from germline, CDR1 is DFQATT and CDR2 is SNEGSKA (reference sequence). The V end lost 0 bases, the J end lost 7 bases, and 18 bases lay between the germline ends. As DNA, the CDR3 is TGCAGTGCTAGAGATCCGGCGGGATGGTATGGCGGGGAGCTGTTTTTT. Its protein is CSARDPAGWYGGELFF.

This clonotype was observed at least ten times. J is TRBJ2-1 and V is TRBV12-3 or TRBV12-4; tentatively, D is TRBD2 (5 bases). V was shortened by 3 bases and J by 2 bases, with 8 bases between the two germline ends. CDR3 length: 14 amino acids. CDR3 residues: CASSFTSAYNEQFF. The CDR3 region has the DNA TGTGCCAGCAGTTTCACTAGTGCCTACAATGAGCAGTTCTTC.

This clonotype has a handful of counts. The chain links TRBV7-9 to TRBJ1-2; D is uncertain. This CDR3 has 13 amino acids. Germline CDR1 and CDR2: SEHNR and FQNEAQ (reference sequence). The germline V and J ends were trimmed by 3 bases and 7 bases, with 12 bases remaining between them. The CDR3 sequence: CASSFPGGGGYTF. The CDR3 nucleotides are TGTGCCAGCAGCTTTCCCGGAGGAGGTGGCTACACCTTC. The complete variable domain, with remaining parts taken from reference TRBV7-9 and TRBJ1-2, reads DTGVSQNPRHKITKRGQNVTFRCDPISEHNRLYWYRQTLGQGPEFLTYFQNEAQLEKSRLLSDRFSAERPKGSFSTLEIQRTEQGDSAMYLCASSFPGGGGYTFGSGTRLTVV.

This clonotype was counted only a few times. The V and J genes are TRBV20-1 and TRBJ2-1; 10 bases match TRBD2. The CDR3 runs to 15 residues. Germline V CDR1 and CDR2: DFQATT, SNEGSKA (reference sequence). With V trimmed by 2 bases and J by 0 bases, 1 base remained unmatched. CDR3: CSARIAGGSYNEQFF. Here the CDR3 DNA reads TGCAGTGCTAGAATAGCGGGGGGCTCCTACAATGAGCAGTTCTTC.

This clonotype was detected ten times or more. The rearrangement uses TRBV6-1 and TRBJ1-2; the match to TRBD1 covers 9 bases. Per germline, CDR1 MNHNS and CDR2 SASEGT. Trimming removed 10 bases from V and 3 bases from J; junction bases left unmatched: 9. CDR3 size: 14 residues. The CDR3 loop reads CATNRDRDDYGYTF. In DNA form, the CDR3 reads TGTGCCACCAACCGGGACAGGGATGACTATGGCTACACCTTC.

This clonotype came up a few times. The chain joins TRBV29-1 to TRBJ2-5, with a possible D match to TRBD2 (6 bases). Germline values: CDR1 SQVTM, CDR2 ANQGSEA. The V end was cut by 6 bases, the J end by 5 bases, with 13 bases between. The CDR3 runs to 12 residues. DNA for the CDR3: TGCAGCGTCGGGACTCCCGGGGAGACCCAGTACTTC. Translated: CSVGTPGETQYF.

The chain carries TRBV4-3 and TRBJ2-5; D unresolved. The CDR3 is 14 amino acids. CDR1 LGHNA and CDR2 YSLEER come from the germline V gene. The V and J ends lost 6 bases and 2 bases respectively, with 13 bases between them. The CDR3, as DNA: TGCGCCAGCAGGCCCGGTGTGACGCAAGAGACCCAGTACTTC. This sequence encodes CASRPGVTQETQYF.

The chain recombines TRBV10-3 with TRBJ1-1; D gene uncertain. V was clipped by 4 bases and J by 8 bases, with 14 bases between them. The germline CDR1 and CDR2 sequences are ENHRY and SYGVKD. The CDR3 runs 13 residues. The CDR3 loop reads CAISGVTETEAFF. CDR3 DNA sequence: TGTGCCATCAGTGGGGTGACCGAGACCGAAGCTTTCTTT.

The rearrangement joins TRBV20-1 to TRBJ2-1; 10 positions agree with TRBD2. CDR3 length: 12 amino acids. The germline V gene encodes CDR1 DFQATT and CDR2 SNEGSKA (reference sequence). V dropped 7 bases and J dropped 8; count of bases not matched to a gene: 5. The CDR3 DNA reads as TGCAGTGTAGCGGGAGGTGGAGATGAGCAGTTCTTC. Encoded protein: CSVAGGGDEQFF.

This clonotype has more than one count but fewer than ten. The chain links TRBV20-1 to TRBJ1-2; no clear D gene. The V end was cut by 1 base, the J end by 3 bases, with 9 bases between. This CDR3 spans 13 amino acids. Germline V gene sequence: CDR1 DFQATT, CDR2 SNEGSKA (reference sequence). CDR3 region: CSARGRGDYGYTF. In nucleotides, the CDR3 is TGCAGTGCTAGAGGCAGAGGCGACTATGGCTACACCTTC.

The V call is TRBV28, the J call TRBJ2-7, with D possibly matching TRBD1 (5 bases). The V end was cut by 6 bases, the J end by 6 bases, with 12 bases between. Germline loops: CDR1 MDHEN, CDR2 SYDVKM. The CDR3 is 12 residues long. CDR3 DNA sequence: TGTGCCAGCAGAAGGGCAGGGCCCGAGCAGTACTTC. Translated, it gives CASRRAGPEQYF.

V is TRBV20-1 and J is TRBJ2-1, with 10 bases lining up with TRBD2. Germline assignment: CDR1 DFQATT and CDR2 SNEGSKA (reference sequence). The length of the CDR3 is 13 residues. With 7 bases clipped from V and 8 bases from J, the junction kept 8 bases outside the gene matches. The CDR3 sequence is CSGKGLAFDEQFF. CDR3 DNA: TGCAGTGGGAAGGGACTAGCGTTCGATGAGCAGTTCTTC.

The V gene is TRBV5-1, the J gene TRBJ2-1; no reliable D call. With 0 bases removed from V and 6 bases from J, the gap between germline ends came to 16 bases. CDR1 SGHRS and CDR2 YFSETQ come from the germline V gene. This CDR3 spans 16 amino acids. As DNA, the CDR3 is TGCGCCAGCAGCTTGGCCGGTCGTGACGGTTTCAATGAGCAGTTCTTC. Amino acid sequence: CASSLAGRDGFNEQFF.

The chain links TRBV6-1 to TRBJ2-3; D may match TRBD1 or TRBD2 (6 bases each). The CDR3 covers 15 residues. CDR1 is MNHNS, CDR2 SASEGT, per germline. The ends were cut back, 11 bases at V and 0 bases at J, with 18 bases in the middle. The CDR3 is CASVGGGSSTDTQYF. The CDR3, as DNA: TGTGCCTCCGTCGGGGGCGGCTCGAGCACAGATACGCAGTATTTT.